This T cell receptor (beta chain) was documented in a study of blood T cell repertoires in COVID-19. Germline V gives CDR1 MNHEY, CDR2 SVGAGI. V gave up 6 bases and J gave up 0 bases, with 9 bases separating them. This CDR3 is 15 amino acids long. Generated by immunoSEQ multiplex PCR, the TCRdb table keeps only in-frame clones and is missing some. The table includes around 65,000 clones, around four fifths detected once. The sequenced sample consisted of peripheral blood. This sequence originates from a man between 65 and 85 years old with acute or convalescent COVID-19. The chain links TRBV6-5 to TRBJ1-6; D is undetermined. The CDR3 loop is CASSQMFSYNSPLHF. CDR3 nucleotide sequence: TGTGCCAGCAGCCAAATGTTCTCCTATAATTCACCCCTCCACTTT.